The 2 T cell receptor beta chains in this list originate from one sample, sequenced in a study of vaccination effects on CD4 cells after COVID-19 (dated by TCRdb to 2021 to 2024). In the ViraFEST assay, PBMC were stimulated with viral peptide pools, and antigen-specific CD4+ T cell clonotypes were then identified by expansion using TCR sequencing. After more than 9 days of culture, CD4+ T cells were isolated with the EasySep CD4+ T cell isolation kit. The absence of prior SARS-CoV-2 infection in healthy vaccine recipients was confirmed by negative nucleocapsid antibodies before and after vaccination. These receptors' targets are unknown. Libraries were constructed by the immunoSEQ multiplex PCR assay. TCRdb re-hosts the immuneACCESS table, in-frame sequences only. Its copies lack some clones; in the studies checked, an unresolved V gene accounts for under half of them, and the cause for the rest is not known. A total of approximately 68,000 clones appear in this sample, around 79% of them only once. Clones ranked in the top ten supply about 11% of the sample.

The sample was CD4+ T cells from PBMCs cultured with SARS-CoV-2 spike peptides, taken before COVID-19 vaccination. The sample's cell subset or site label is to be understood as: SARS-CoV-2 spike overlapping peptide pool stimulation. The source of these receptors is a human donor who received a COVID-19 vaccine.

The chain couples TRBV24-1 to TRBJ1-2, with D maybe TRBD1 (6 bases). The germline V gene has CDR1 KGHDR and CDR2 SFDVKD. The CDR3 covers 14 residues. V lost 5 bases and J lost 2, with 11 bases in between. The CDR3 sequence: CATSATGQNYGYTF. The CDR3 region has the DNA TGTGCCACCAGTGCCACAGGGCAGAACTATGGCTACACCTTC.

This clone was counted a few times. The V gene is TRBV7-2, the J gene TRBJ2-1; the D is unclear. CDR1 SGHTA and CDR2 FQGNSA come from the germline V gene. Trimming shortened V by 2 bases and J by 6 bases, and 11 bases separated the two germline ends. CDR3 length: 14 amino acids. For the CDR3, the DNA is TGTGCCAGCAGCTTAACCGCGGCGGTCAATGAGCAGTTCTTC. Translation: CASSLTAAVNEQFF.